These T cell receptor beta chains were read from a single sample in a study of blood T cells in healthy people across ages. MiXCR, run by TCRdb on the 5' RACE reads, gives a single entry per CDR3 protein. The table records over 1,500,000 distinct CDR3 sequences, approximately 50% of them present only once. Specimen: blood. Source of these receptors: a woman aged 40 to 55 in good health. The CDR3 runs from the conserved cysteine through the conserved F or W. The order of the fields is clone size, D gene, J gene, V gene, CDR3 protein, CDR3 DNA. D genes are given only for firm matches. Size is omitted from some rows. Given values are once, few, many or a class for expanded clones.

clone size: .; D gene: TRBD1; J gene: TRBJ1-2; V gene: TRBV7-2; CDR3 protein: CASSQRVDRANSYGYTF; CDR3 DNA: TGTGCCAGCAGTCAAAGGGTCGACAGGGCCAACTCCTATGGCTACACCTTC
clone size: .; D gene: .; J gene: TRBJ1-2; V gene: TRBV7-9; CDR3 protein: CASSLVQSARNYGYTF; CDR3 DNA: TGTGCCAGCAGCTTAGTTCAATCGGCCAGAAACTATGGCTACACCTTC
clone size: .; D gene: .; J gene: TRBJ1-2; V gene: TRBV28; CDR3 protein: CASRWGRANYGYTF; CDR3 DNA: TGTGCCAGCAGGTGGGGCAGAGCTAACTATGGCTACACCTTC
clone size: .; D gene: .; J gene: TRBJ2-3; V gene: TRBV7-2; CDR3 protein: CASSPDLGGTDTQYF; CDR3 DNA: TGTGCCAGCAGCCCCGACTTAGGAGGCACAGATACGCAGTATTTT
clone size: .; D gene: .; J gene: TRBJ2-7; V gene: TRBV6-2/TRBV6-3; CDR3 protein: CASSPVWGYEQYF; CDR3 DNA: TGTGCCAGCAGCCCCGTTTGGGGGTACGAGCAGTACTTC
clone size: .; D gene: TRBD2; J gene: TRBJ2-3; V gene: TRBV20-1; CDR3 protein: CSTRDEGQGLAGGSTDTQYF; CDR3 DNA: TGCAGTACTAGAGATGAGGGGCAGGGACTAGCGGGGGGGAGCACAGATACGCAGTATTTT
clone size: .; D gene: TRBD1; J gene: TRBJ2-1; V gene: TRBV20-1; CDR3 protein: CSARHRDRAHGEQFF; CDR3 DNA: TGCAGTGCTAGACACCGGGACAGGGCTCATGGTGAGCAGTTCTTC
clone size: .; D gene: TRBD1; J gene: TRBJ2-6; V gene: TRBV7-2; CDR3 protein: CASSLADRGRANVLTF; CDR3 DNA: TGTGCCAGCAGCTTAGCGGACAGGGGTAGGGCCAACGTCCTGACTTTC
clone size: .; D gene: TRBD2; J gene: TRBJ2-1; V gene: TRBV6-5; CDR3 protein: CASSRGTSVNEQFF; CDR3 DNA: TGTGCCAGCAGTCGAGGGACTAGTGTAAATGAGCAGTTCTTC
clone size: .; D gene: .; J gene: TRBJ2-6; V gene: TRBV28; CDR3 protein: CASSETRSGANVLTF; CDR3 DNA: TGTGCCAGCAGCGAGACACGCTCTGGTGCCAACGTCCTGACTTTC
clone size: .; D gene: .; J gene: TRBJ2-5; V gene: TRBV5-6; CDR3 protein: CASSWVQSRLPGKQYF; CDR3 DNA: TGTGCCAGCAGCTGGGTGCAGTCCCGTCTCCCCGGAAAGCAGTACTTC
clone size: .; D gene: .; J gene: TRBJ2-3; V gene: TRBV11-2; CDR3 protein: CASSLDYRPTDTQYF; CDR3 DNA: TGTGCCAGCAGCTTAGATTACCGACCGACAGATACGCAGTATTTT
clone size: few; D gene: .; J gene: TRBJ1-1; V gene: TRBV7-9; CDR3 protein: CASSYDSNTEAFF; CDR3 DNA: TGTGCCAGCAGTTATGATTCGAACACTGAAGCTTTCTTT
clone size: .; D gene: TRBD1; J gene: TRBJ2-4; V gene: TRBV7-2; CDR3 protein: CASSSRQGWVKHIQYF; CDR3 DNA: TGTGCCAGCAGCTCGAGACAGGGCTGGGTCAAACACATTCAGTACTTC
clone size: many; D gene: TRBD2; J gene: TRBJ2-7; V gene: TRBV4-2; CDR3 protein: CASSQEGGDHSEQYF; CDR3 DNA: TGTGCCAGCAGCCAAGAGGGAGGGGACCACTCCGAGCAGTACTTC
clone size: few; D gene: .; J gene: TRBJ2-3; V gene: TRBV12-3/TRBV12-4; CDR3 protein: CASSFRVDTQYF; CDR3 DNA: TGTGCCAGCAGTTTCCGCGTGGATACGCAGTATTTT
clone size: .; D gene: TRBD2; J gene: TRBJ2-5; V gene: TRBV7-9; CDR3 protein: CASSLSSGGFSETQYF; CDR3 DNA: TGTGCCAGCAGCTTATCTAGCGGGGGGTTTTCGGAGACCCAGTACTTC
clone size: .; D gene: .; J gene: TRBJ1-2; V gene: TRBV27; CDR3 protein: CASSPSWGDTTNYGYTF; CDR3 DNA: TGTGCCAGCAGCCCATCGTGGGGGGACACCACTAACTATGGCTACACCTTC
clone size: .; D gene: .; J gene: TRBJ2-3; V gene: TRBV5-6; CDR3 protein: CASRMLADTQYF; CDR3 DNA: TGTGCCAGCAGAATGCTGGCAGATACGCAGTATTTT
clone size: .; D gene: .; J gene: TRBJ1-2; V gene: TRBV5-1; CDR3 protein: CASSWRANYGYTF; CDR3 DNA: TGCGCCAGCAGCTGGCGGGCGAACTATGGCTACACCTTC
clone size: .; D gene: .; J gene: TRBJ2-3; V gene: TRBV2; CDR3 protein: CASSEARASSTDTQYF; CDR3 DNA: TGTGCCAGCAGTGAAGCGCGGGCTAGTAGCACAGATACGCAGTATTTT
clone size: .; D gene: .; J gene: TRBJ2-1; V gene: TRBV28; CDR3 protein: CASRDTIMYEQFF; CDR3 DNA: TGTGCCAGCAGGGACACCATCATGTACGAGCAGTTCTTC
clone size: few; D gene: .; J gene: TRBJ2-5; V gene: TRBV12-3/TRBV12-4; CDR3 protein: CASSSLGGTVQETQYF; CDR3 DNA: TGTGCCAGCAGTTCCCTCGGCGGGACGGTACAAGAGACCCAGTACTTC
clone size: .; D gene: TRBD2; J gene: TRBJ2-5; V gene: TRBV20-1; CDR3 protein: CSARVLAGGQETQYF; CDR3 DNA: TGCAGTGCTAGAGTCCTAGCGGGGGGGCAAGAGACCCAGTACTTC
clone size: few; D gene: .; J gene: TRBJ1-1; V gene: TRBV29-1; CDR3 protein: CSALGGMNTEAFF; CDR3 DNA: TGCAGCGCCCTGGGGGGGATGAACACTGAAGCTTTCTTT
clone size: .; D gene: .; J gene: TRBJ2-7; V gene: TRBV27; CDR3 protein: CASSSTQPSESSYEQYF; CDR3 DNA: TGTGCCAGCAGTTCTACCCAACCTAGCGAGAGCTCCTACGAGCAGTACTTC
clone size: .; D gene: .; J gene: TRBJ1-2; V gene: TRBV28; CDR3 protein: CASSGHYGNTF; CDR3 DNA: TGTGCCAGCAGTGGACACTATGGCAACACCTTC
clone size: .; D gene: .; J gene: TRBJ2-5; V gene: TRBV3-1; CDR3 protein: CASTQVGEGVQETQYF; CDR3 DNA: TGTGCCAGCACCCAGGTCGGAGAGGGGGTCCAAGAGACCCAGTACTTC
clone size: few; D gene: .; J gene: TRBJ2-5; V gene: TRBV10-3; CDR3 protein: CAISEATRETQYF; CDR3 DNA: TGTGCCATCAGTGAGGCGACGAGGGAGACCCAGTACTTC
clone size: .; D gene: TRBD1; J gene: TRBJ1-2; V gene: TRBV12-3/TRBV12-4; CDR3 protein: CASSLGGTGGKDGYTF; CDR3 DNA: TGTGCCAGCAGTTTAGGAGGGACAGGGGGAAAGGATGGCTACACCTTC
clone size: many; D gene: .; J gene: TRBJ2-1; V gene: TRBV7-2; CDR3 protein: CASSLPVYNEQFF; CDR3 DNA: TGTGCCAGCAGCTTGCCGGTCTACAATGAGCAGTTCTTC
clone size: few; D gene: .; J gene: TRBJ2-7; V gene: TRBV20-1; CDR3 protein: CSAEPRYEQYF; CDR3 DNA: TGCAGTGCTGAACCTCGCTACGAGCAGTACTTC
clone size: .; D gene: TRBD1; J gene: TRBJ2-5; V gene: TRBV6-5; CDR3 protein: CASSWTGGTQETQYF; CDR3 DNA: TGTGCCAGCTCCTGGACAGGGGGGACCCAAGAGACCCAGTACTTC
clone size: .; D gene: .; J gene: TRBJ2-5; V gene: TRBV28; CDR3 protein: CASSLGWLGIQETQYF; CDR3 DNA: TGTGCCAGCAGTCTGGGCTGGTTGGGGATCCAAGAGACCCAGTACTTC
clone size: .; D gene: TRBD2; J gene: TRBJ2-1; V gene: TRBV6-5; CDR3 protein: CASRFSGGARNEQFF; CDR3 DNA: TGTGCCAGCAGATTTAGCGGGGGGGCCAGGAATGAGCAGTTCTTC
clone size: few; D gene: .; J gene: TRBJ2-7; V gene: TRBV7-2; CDR3 protein: CASGLTNYEQYF; CDR3 DNA: TGTGCCAGCGGACTAACAAACTACGAGCAGTACTTC
clone size: .; D gene: .; J gene: TRBJ2-1; V gene: TRBV7-9; CDR3 protein: CASSFAQGAFF; CDR3 DNA: .
clone size: few; D gene: .; J gene: TRBJ1-2; V gene: TRBV6-6; CDR3 protein: CASTGQNYGYTF; CDR3 DNA: TGTGCCAGCACGGGACAAAACTATGGCTACACCTTC
clone size: few; D gene: .; J gene: TRBJ2-3; V gene: TRBV5-1; CDR3 protein: CASSSMADAPVTDTQYF; CDR3 DNA: TGCGCCAGCAGCTCTATGGCGGACGCACCTGTCACAGATACGCAGTATTTT
clone size: .; D gene: .; J gene: TRBJ2-1; V gene: TRBV12-3/TRBV12-4; CDR3 protein: CASSLNRAYNEQFF; CDR3 DNA: TGTGCCAGCAGTTTGAACAGGGCCTACAATGAGCAGTTCTTC
clone size: .; D gene: .; J gene: TRBJ1-5; V gene: TRBV12-3/TRBV12-4; CDR3 protein: CASEQFNRVRGEGNQPQHF; CDR3 DNA: TGTGCCAGCGAGCAGTTTAATAGAGTCAGGGGAGAGGGCAATCAGCCCCAGCATTTT
clone size: few; D gene: TRBD1; J gene: TRBJ2-5; V gene: TRBV7-2; CDR3 protein: CASSLTGQGATQYF; CDR3 DNA: TGTGCCAGCAGCTTGACGGGACAGGGGGCGACCCAGTACTTC
clone size: .; D gene: .; J gene: TRBJ2-7; V gene: TRBV13; CDR3 protein: CASSSTRQYEQYF; CDR3 DNA: TGTGCCAGCAGCTCCACAAGACAGTACGAGCAGTACTTC
clone size: few; D gene: TRBD2; J gene: TRBJ2-1; V gene: TRBV9; CDR3 protein: CASSVVPLSGGALYEQFF; CDR3 DNA: TGTGCCAGCAGCGTAGTCCCTCTTAGCGGGGGGGCATTGTATGAGCAGTTCTTC
clone size: .; D gene: .; J gene: TRBJ1-5; V gene: TRBV6-6; CDR3 protein: CASAYQGGQPQHF; CDR3 DNA: TGTGCCAGCGCCTACCAGGGTGGGCAGCCCCAGCATTTT
clone size: .; D gene: TRBD2; J gene: TRBJ2-3; V gene: TRBV6-1; CDR3 protein: CASSRDYQDTQYF; CDR3 DNA: TGTGCCAGCAGTCGGGACTACCAGGATACGCAGTATTTT
clone size: few; D gene: .; J gene: TRBJ1-2; V gene: TRBV13; CDR3 protein: CASSLDRRGWDYGYTF; CDR3 DNA: TGTGCCAGCAGCTTAGACCGTAGGGGTTGGGACTATGGCTACACCTTC
clone size: few; D gene: .; J gene: TRBJ2-4; V gene: TRBV4-1; CDR3 protein: CASSRPGDKNIQYF; CDR3 DNA: TGCGCCAGCAGCCGCCCGGGGGACAAAAACATTCAGTACTTC
clone size: .; D gene: .; J gene: TRBJ2-7; V gene: TRBV20-1; CDR3 protein: CSASRPVSYEQYF; CDR3 DNA: TGCAGTGCTAGTCGGCCAGTCTCCTACGAGCAGTACTTC
clone size: .; D gene: TRBD1; J gene: TRBJ2-1; V gene: TRBV3-1; CDR3 protein: CASSQLTGTGGYNEQFF; CDR3 DNA: TGTGCCAGCAGCCAATTAACCGGGACAGGGGGCTACAATGAGCAGTTCTTC
clone size: .; D gene: .; J gene: TRBJ2-5; V gene: TRBV12-3/TRBV12-4; CDR3 protein: CASSPLDFETQYF; CDR3 DNA: TGTGCCAGCAGCCCCCTGGATTTTGAGACCCAGTACTTC
clone size: .; D gene: TRBD2; J gene: TRBJ2-3; V gene: TRBV9; CDR3 protein: CASSVLAGTTDTQYF; CDR3 DNA: TGTGCCAGCAGCGTCTTAGCGGGGACCACAGATACGCAGTATTTT